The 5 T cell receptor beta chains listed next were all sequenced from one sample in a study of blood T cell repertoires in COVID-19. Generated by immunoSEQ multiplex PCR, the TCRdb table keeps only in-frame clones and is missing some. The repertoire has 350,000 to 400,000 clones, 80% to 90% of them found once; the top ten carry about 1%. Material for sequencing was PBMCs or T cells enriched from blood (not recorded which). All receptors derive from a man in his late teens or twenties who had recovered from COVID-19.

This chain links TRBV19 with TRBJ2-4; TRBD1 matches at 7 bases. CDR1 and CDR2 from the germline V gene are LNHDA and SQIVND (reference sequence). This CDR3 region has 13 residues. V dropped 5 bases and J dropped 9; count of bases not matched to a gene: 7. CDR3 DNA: TGTGCCAGTAGTCGACAGGGCGAGGGCATTCAGTACTTC. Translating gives CASSRQGEGIQYF.

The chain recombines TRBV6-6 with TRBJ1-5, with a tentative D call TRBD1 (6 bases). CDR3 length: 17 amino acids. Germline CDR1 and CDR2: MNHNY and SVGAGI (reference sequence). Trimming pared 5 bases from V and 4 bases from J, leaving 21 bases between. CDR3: CASSPAHRVVGNQPQHF. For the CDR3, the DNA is TGTGCCAGCAGTCCAGCCCACAGGGTTGTAGGGAATCAGCCCCAGCATTTT.

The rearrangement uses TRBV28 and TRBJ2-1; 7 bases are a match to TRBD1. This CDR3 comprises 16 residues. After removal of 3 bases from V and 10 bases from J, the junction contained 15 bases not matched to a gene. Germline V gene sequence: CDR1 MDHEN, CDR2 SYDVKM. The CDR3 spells CASSLTEGGRVGEQFF. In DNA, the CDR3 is TGTGCCAGCAGTTTGACTGAAGGGGGCAGGGTGGGCGAGCAGTTCTTC.

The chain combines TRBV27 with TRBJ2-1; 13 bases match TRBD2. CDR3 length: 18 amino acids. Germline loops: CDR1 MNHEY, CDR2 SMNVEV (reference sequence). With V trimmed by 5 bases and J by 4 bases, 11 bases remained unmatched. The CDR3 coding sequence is TGTGCCAGCAGTCCGTATATGAGACTAGCGGGAGGTTACAATGAGCAGTTCTTC. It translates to CASSPYMRLAGGYNEQFF.

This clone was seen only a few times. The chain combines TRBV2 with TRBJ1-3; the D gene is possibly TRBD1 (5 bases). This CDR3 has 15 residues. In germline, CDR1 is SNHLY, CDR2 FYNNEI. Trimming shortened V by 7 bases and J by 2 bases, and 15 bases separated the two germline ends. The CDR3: CASTREGGAGNTIYF. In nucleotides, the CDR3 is TGTGCCAGCACCCGGGAAGGAGGGGCTGGAAACACCATATATTTT. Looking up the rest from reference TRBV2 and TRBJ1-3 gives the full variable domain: EPEVTQTPSHQVTQMGQEVILRCVPISNHLYFYWYRQILGQKVEFLVSFYNNEISEKSEIFDDQFSVERPDGSNFTLKIRSTKLEDSAMYFCASTREGGAGNTIYFGEGSWLTVV.